This TCR beta chain was documented in a study of blood T cells in healthy people across ages. PCR was performed a second time for about 6 to 12 cycles using a sample-barcoded 5' primer and a J-beta primer mix. TCRdb independently ran MiXCR on the 5' RACE reads; one entry per CDR3 protein. The sample contains about 590,000 distinct CDR3 sequences, approximately 30% of which appear only once. Study-wide results and limits: Estimated diversity, derived from one million T cells, was regarded as an underestimate.

In this sample, this clonotype turned up a few times. The antigen is undetermined. At one of its ends the junction is not consistent with the germline gene, which may arise from a read error. Per the germline V gene, CDR1 is SGHKS and CDR2 is YYEKEE (reference sequence). The CDR3 spans 16 residues. The chain has TRBV5-5 and TRBJ2-3; the D gene is possibly TRBD2 (5 bases). This receptor was taken from an elderly woman in good health. Specimen: blood. The CDR3: CANSLGTRTSQDTQYF. DNA for the CDR3: TGCGCCAACAGCTTGGGCACTAGAACCAGTCAGGATACGCAGTATTTT.